One T cell receptor (beta chain) is described in this entry. As yet, its antigen is unknown. Germline lookup yields CDR1 KGHSH and CDR2 LQKENI. The CDR3 totals 15 residues. V shed 0 bases, J shed 9 bases, and the junction held 3 bases outside the gene matches. The sample is drawn from a study of T cell responses to AZD1222 COVID-19 vaccine. Study results and caveats: The study found vaccine-associated CD4 TCRs spanning spike, dominant at 160-218 and 743-854. It should be noted that donors were predominantly white British and more often female, and clonal diversity was possibly underestimated. The study reported that nearly half of spike-specific TCRs target unmutated variant regions.

Clones were sequenced by immunoSEQ multiplex PCR, and TCRdb holds only the in-frame ones, with some missing. The sample consists of about 150,000 clones, approximately 90% of them appearing once. Sequenced material: peripheral blood, taken on day 0 of AZD1222 vaccination. The receptor was derived from an adult in good health. J is TRBJ2-1 and V is TRBV18, with 12 bases aligning to TRBD1. Here the CDR3 reads CASSPPGTGGGEQFF. Written as DNA, the CDR3 is TGTGCCAGCTCACCACCCGGGACAGGGGGCGGTGAGCAGTTCTTC.